This T cell receptor beta chain was retrieved from a study of T cells in Graves' hyperthyroidism and ophthalmopathy. The germline V and J ends were trimmed by 5 bases and 3 bases, with 11 bases remaining between them. The CDR3 runs to 13 residues. CDR1 is MNHEY, CDR2 SMNVEV, per germline (reference sequence). The TCR beta CDR3 regions underwent amplification using RNA transcripts as the source. When the TCR CDR3 underwent first-round RT-PCR, the HTBI primer set was used. TCRdb fed the multiplex PCR reads into MiXCR, producing one record per CDR3 protein. The sample yields fewer than 600,000 distinct CDR3 sequences, about 14% seen once. With respect to this clonotype: Its matching antigen is unknown.

Whole-study results and caveats: Peripheral blood also featured most of the thyroid clonotypes expanded above 0.001.

This receptor was obtained from a woman aged 40-49 years with Graves' hyperthyroidism. The chain is built from TRBV27 and TRBJ2-7; D tentatively reads TRBD1 or TRBD2 (6 bases each). The specimen was blood. The CDR3 region has the DNA TGTGCCAGCAGTATTGGGGGGCTCTACGAGCAGTACTTC. Its protein product is CASSIGGLYEQYF.